This is a list of T cell receptor beta chains from one sample in a study of molecular identifiers for immune sequencing clone quantification. TCRdb passed the PCR reads through MiXCR, listing each CDR3 protein once. The sample carries 490,000 or so distinct CDR3 sequences, about 20% recorded once. Specimen: naive CD8+ T cells from blood, with Jurkat cell RNA spiked in. The receptors derive from a human donor in good health. Some libraries in this study had Jurkat cell RNA spiked in. Both conserved end residues are trimmed from each CDR3. The order of the fields is J gene, V gene, CDR3 protein.

TRBJ2-7	TRBV28	ASSGLEQY
TRBJ2-5	TRBV6-6	ASSQPYGSPAQY
TRBJ2-7	TRBV7-9	ASSLADKRENWYEQY
TRBJ2-5	TRBV7-9	ASSLVGRGELETQY
TRBJ1-1	TRBV9	ASSGDRGEAF
TRBJ2-7	TRBV19	ASGISGSSYEQY
TRBJ2-7	TRBV6-1	ASSGRDRVYEQY
TRBJ2-7	TRBV5-1	ASSWVAAKGEQY
TRBJ2-2	TRBV5-1	ASSTTGVNTGELF
TRBJ2-7	TRBV7-9	ASSQTGTRPYEQY
TRBJ2-7	TRBV7-2	ASSPLPDGDEQY
TRBJ1-1	TRBV2	ASSEGPANTEAF
TRBJ2-1	TRBV7-2	ASSQLSGSDNEQF
TRBJ1-6	TRBV3-1	ASSLPARKSSYNSPLH
TRBJ2-3	TRBV2	ASSEMTSGTDTQY
TRBJ2-5	TRBV20-1	SAREAKRGATQETQY
TRBJ1-2	TRBV10-3	AISDSTQTRDGANYGYT
TRBJ1-3	TRBV7-9	ASEINTIY
TRBJ2-1	TRBV13	ASSSTSGMLL
TRBJ2-1	TRBV21-1	ASSQPGTRSYNEQF
TRBJ2-7	TRBV6-2/TRBV6-3	ASSYHPGNEQY
TRBJ1-1	TRBV4-3	ASSRGTGGAEAF
TRBJ1-4	TRBV7-2	ASSLLIGVATNEKLF
TRBJ2-1	TRBV5-6	ASSFTGGGSYNEQF
TRBJ2-2	TRBV9	ASSGTGTATTGELF
TRBJ1-1	TRBV30	AWRRDTGFEAF
TRBJ2-1	TRBV24-1	ATSDLSGLAGNEQF
TRBJ2-3	TRBV6-6	ASSYSPGGRIGSDTQY
TRBJ1-5	TRBV6-2/TRBV6-3	ASGIDYQPQH
TRBJ2-2	TRBV9	ASSVGIPRGPTNTGGLF
TRBJ2-2	TRBV12-3/TRBV12-4	ASSSPLHTGELF
TRBJ2-5	TRBV27	ASSDIRGAVGETQY
TRBJ2-7	TRBV28	ASSPTGTGANEQY
TRBJ2-4	TRBV28	ASTSQNKNIQY
TRBJ2-7	TRBV6-2/TRBV6-3	ASSYVGQAEQY
TRBJ2-5	TRBV6-2/TRBV6-3	ASSRGADILQETQY
TRBJ2-7	TRBV4-1	ASSPDTRYEQY
TRBJ1-5	TRBV28	ASSLFDGLGGQPQH
TRBJ1-2	TRBV20-1	SAHTQSNYGYT
TRBJ2-7	TRBV30	AWQRGPYEQY
TRBJ2-3	TRBV5-1	ASSLDTGTGPLTDTQY
TRBJ2-7	TRBV14	ASSQTGTQVEQY
TRBJ2-1	TRBV4-3	ASSQDTGSSYNEQF
TRBJ2-1	TRBV20-1	SARSGTTSRTNEQF